A selection of T cell receptor beta chains follows, all from one sample in a study of blood T cell repertoires in COVID-19. The table came from immunoSEQ multiplex PCR; TCRdb's copy has only in-frame clones and leaves some out. This table has about 180,000 clones, roughly 81% appearing once. Material: peripheral blood. These receptors originate from an elderly woman with COVID-19, enrolled during active disease. Both conserved end residues are part of each CDR3. The D gene is left open where the match is weak. The listing skips clone size in some rows; elsewhere it reads once, few, many or a size class.

d_call: -; v_call: TRBV2; j_call: TRBJ1-2; clone_size: once; cdr3_aa: CASSELRQGKAGYTF; cdr3_nt: TGTGCCAGCAGTGAACTCCGGCAGGGAAAAGCGGGCTACACCTTC
d_call: -; v_call: TRBV4-3; j_call: TRBJ2-3; clone_size: -; cdr3_aa: CASSQDPGPSTDTQYF; cdr3_nt: TGCGCCAGCAGCCAAGACCCAGGGCCTAGCACAGATACGCAGTATTTT
d_call: -; v_call: TRBV27; j_call: TRBJ2-1; clone_size: -; cdr3_aa: CASSFRGGTEQFF; cdr3_nt: TGTGCCAGCAGTTTTCGAGGGGGTACTGAGCAGTTCTTC
d_call: TRBD2; v_call: TRBV9; j_call: TRBJ2-1; clone_size: -; cdr3_aa: CASSGSGGAYNEQFF; cdr3_nt: TGTGCCAGCAGCGGTAGCGGGGGGGCTTACAATGAGCAGTTCTTC
d_call: -; v_call: TRBV4-3; j_call: TRBJ2-7; clone_size: few; cdr3_aa: CASSQDTGGAQYF; cdr3_nt: TGCGCCAGCAGCCAAGATACCGGCGGGGCTCAGTACTTC
d_call: TRBD2; v_call: TRBV5-6; j_call: TRBJ2-3; clone_size: -; cdr3_aa: CASSPWTSSTDTQYF; cdr3_nt: TGTGCCAGCAGCCCATGGACTAGTAGCACAGATACGCAGTATTTT
d_call: TRBD1; v_call: TRBV4-3; j_call: TRBJ2-1; clone_size: -; cdr3_aa: CASSQDFVDRGYNEQFF; cdr3_nt: TGCGCCAGCAGCCAAGATTTCGTGGACAGGGGGTACAATGAGCAGTTCTTC
d_call: -; v_call: TRBV4-2; j_call: TRBJ1-3; clone_size: -; cdr3_aa: CASSQVTYSGNTIYF; cdr3_nt: TGTGCCAGCAGCCAAGTAACTTACTCTGGAAACACCATATATTTT
d_call: -; v_call: TRBV28; j_call: TRBJ2-4; clone_size: -; cdr3_aa: CASSTPGLLYF; cdr3_nt: TGTGCCAGCAGTACCCCGGGACTCCTCTACTTC
d_call: -; v_call: TRBV14; j_call: TRBJ1-1; clone_size: -; cdr3_aa: CASSQWRYGEAFF; cdr3_nt: TGTGCCAGCAGCCAGTGGAGGTATGGTGAAGCTTTCTTT
d_call: TRBD1; v_call: TRBV27; j_call: TRBJ1-4; clone_size: -; cdr3_aa: CASSLAGQGEKLFF; cdr3_nt: TGTGCCAGCAGTTTAGCGGGACAGGGTGAAAAACTGTTTTTT
d_call: -; v_call: TRBV4-3; j_call: TRBJ2-7; clone_size: -; cdr3_aa: CASSQGTEVYEQYF; cdr3_nt: TGCGCCAGCAGCCAAGGGACAGAAGTCTACGAGCAGTACTTC
d_call: TRBD2; v_call: TRBV19; j_call: TRBJ2-1; clone_size: -; cdr3_aa: CASSWASGGAPNEQFF; cdr3_nt: TGTGCCAGTAGTTGGGCTAGCGGGGGGGCCCCCAATGAGCAGTTCTTC
d_call: -; v_call: TRBV18; j_call: TRBJ1-1; clone_size: few; cdr3_aa: CASSPGADWKGAFF; cdr3_nt: TGTGCCAGCTCGCCGGGTGCTGACTGGAAGGGGGCTTTCTTT
d_call: TRBD1; v_call: TRBV6-5; j_call: TRBJ2-7; clone_size: -; cdr3_aa: CASSDPGQGYEQYF; cdr3_nt: TGTGCCAGCAGCGACCCGGGACAGGGATACGAGCAGTACTTC
d_call: -; v_call: TRBV18; j_call: TRBJ2-2; clone_size: -; cdr3_aa: CASSPFSGQAGELFF; cdr3_nt: TGTGCCAGCTCACCGTTTAGCGGACAAGCTGGGGAGCTGTTTTTT
d_call: -; v_call: TRBV18; j_call: TRBJ1-1; clone_size: -; cdr3_aa: CASSREQGLKSEAFF; cdr3_nt: TGTGCCAGCTCACGGGAACAGGGATTAAAATCTGAAGCTTTCTTT
d_call: -; v_call: TRBV3-1/TRBV3-2; j_call: TRBJ2-3; clone_size: -; cdr3_aa: CASRPAASTDTQYF; cdr3_nt: TGTGCCAGCAGGCCCGCGGCGAGCACAGATACGCAGTATTTT
d_call: -; v_call: TRBV12-5; j_call: TRBJ1-4; clone_size: -; cdr3_aa: CASLGGETTNEKLFF; cdr3_nt: TGTGCTAGTTTAGGGGGGGAGACAACTAATGAAAAACTGTTTTTT
d_call: -; v_call: TRBV27; j_call: TRBJ2-7; clone_size: -; cdr3_aa: CASSPLRGGASYEQYF; cdr3_nt: TGTGCCAGCAGTCCCCTGAGGGGCGGGGCCTCCTACGAGCAGTACTTC
d_call: -; v_call: TRBV25-1; j_call: TRBJ2-7; clone_size: -; cdr3_aa: CASSDTGVGSYEQYF; cdr3_nt: TGTGCCAGCAGTGATACGGGGGTTGGGTCCTACGAGCAGTACTTC
d_call: TRBD2; v_call: TRBV6-6; j_call: TRBJ2-2; clone_size: -; cdr3_aa: CASSYSPSGGPGELFF; cdr3_nt: TGTGCCAGCAGTTACTCCCCTAGCGGAGGCCCCGGGGAGCTGTTTTTT
d_call: -; v_call: TRBV5-1; j_call: TRBJ2-6; clone_size: -; cdr3_aa: CASSLTGTGANVLTF; cdr3_nt: TGCGCCAGCAGCTTAACAGGGACCGGGGCCAACGTCCTGACTTTC
d_call: -; v_call: TRBV5-1; j_call: TRBJ2-3; clone_size: -; cdr3_aa: CASSLEASATDTQYF; cdr3_nt: TGCGCCAGCAGCTTGGAGGCTAGCGCCACAGATACGCAGTATTTT
d_call: -; v_call: TRBV6-5; j_call: TRBJ2-7; clone_size: -; cdr3_aa: CASSRGSSYEQYF; cdr3_nt: TGTGCCAGCAGCCGGGGGAGTTCCTACGAGCAGTACTTC
d_call: TRBD1; v_call: TRBV24-1; j_call: TRBJ2-2; clone_size: -; cdr3_aa: CATSDFYGQGARTGELFF; cdr3_nt: TGTGCCACCAGTGATTTCTACGGACAGGGGGCTCGGACCGGGGAGCTGTTTTTT
d_call: -; v_call: TRBV5-8; j_call: TRBJ2-5; clone_size: few; cdr3_aa: CASSFWGETQYF; cdr3_nt: TGTGCCAGCAGCTTTTGGGGCGAGACCCAGTACTTC
d_call: TRBD2; v_call: TRBV11-2; j_call: TRBJ2-1; clone_size: once; cdr3_aa: CASSRHSGPSYNEQFF; cdr3_nt: TGTGCCAGCAGCCGTCATAGCGGGCCCTCCTACAATGAGCAGTTCTTC
d_call: -; v_call: TRBV5-5; j_call: TRBJ1-4; clone_size: few; cdr3_aa: CASSARGTTNEKLFF; cdr3_nt: TGTGCCAGCAGCGCTCGGGGTACCACTAATGAAAAACTGTTTTTT
d_call: -; v_call: TRBV5-4; j_call: TRBJ1-6; clone_size: -; cdr3_aa: CASSRGRTNSPLHF; cdr3_nt: TGTGCCAGCAGCCGGGGTCGCACCAATTCACCCCTCCACTTT
d_call: -; v_call: TRBV18; j_call: TRBJ2-1; clone_size: few; cdr3_aa: CASSAGVGNEQFF; cdr3_nt: TGTGCCAGCTCGGCGGGCGTCGGCAATGAGCAGTTCTTC
d_call: TRBD1; v_call: TRBV6-5; j_call: TRBJ1-2; clone_size: -; cdr3_aa: CASTPTGTSGYTF; cdr3_nt: TGTGCCAGCACCCCGACAGGGACGAGCGGCTACACCTTC
d_call: -; v_call: TRBV24-1; j_call: TRBJ1-1; clone_size: -; cdr3_aa: CATSTRGDEAFF; cdr3_nt: TGTGCCACCAGTACCCGGGGGGATGAAGCTTTCTTT
d_call: -; v_call: TRBV25-1; j_call: TRBJ2-7; clone_size: -; cdr3_aa: CASSEWADYEQYF; cdr3_nt: TGTGCCAGCAGTGAATGGGCAGACTACGAGCAGTACTTC
d_call: TRBD1; v_call: TRBV5-6; j_call: TRBJ1-2; clone_size: few; cdr3_aa: CASSSGTGERYTF; cdr3_nt: TGTGCCAGCAGTTCCGGGACAGGGGAACGCTACACCTTC
d_call: TRBD1; v_call: TRBV27; j_call: TRBJ1-1; clone_size: -; cdr3_aa: CASSLYGTGARRAFF; cdr3_nt: TGTGCCAGCAGTTTATATGGGACAGGGGCTCGGCGTGCTTTCTTT
d_call: -; v_call: TRBV7-2; j_call: TRBJ2-1; clone_size: -; cdr3_aa: CASSFQGNGYNEQFF; cdr3_nt: TGTGCCAGCAGCTTTCAGGGAAATGGCTACAATGAGCAGTTCTTC
d_call: TRBD2; v_call: TRBV27; j_call: TRBJ2-3; clone_size: -; cdr3_aa: CASSLISSGGRTDTQYF; cdr3_nt: TGTGCCAGCAGTCTAATTTCGAGCGGGGGGCGGACAGATACGCAGTATTTT
d_call: -; v_call: TRBV6-1; j_call: TRBJ1-2; clone_size: -; cdr3_aa: CASSEGGQLYGYTF; cdr3_nt: TGTGCCAGCAGTGAAGGAGGTCAGCTCTATGGCTACACCTTC
d_call: TRBD1; v_call: TRBV3-1/TRBV3-2; j_call: TRBJ2-7; clone_size: -; cdr3_aa: CASSQGGGQAAYEQYF; cdr3_nt: TGTGCCAGCAGCCAAGGAGGCGGACAGGCTGCCTACGAGCAGTACTTC
d_call: TRBD2; v_call: TRBV5-1; j_call: TRBJ2-5; clone_size: -; cdr3_aa: CASSLGTSGAETQYF; cdr3_nt: TGCGCCAGCAGCCTCGGGACTAGCGGGGCCGAGACCCAGTACTTC